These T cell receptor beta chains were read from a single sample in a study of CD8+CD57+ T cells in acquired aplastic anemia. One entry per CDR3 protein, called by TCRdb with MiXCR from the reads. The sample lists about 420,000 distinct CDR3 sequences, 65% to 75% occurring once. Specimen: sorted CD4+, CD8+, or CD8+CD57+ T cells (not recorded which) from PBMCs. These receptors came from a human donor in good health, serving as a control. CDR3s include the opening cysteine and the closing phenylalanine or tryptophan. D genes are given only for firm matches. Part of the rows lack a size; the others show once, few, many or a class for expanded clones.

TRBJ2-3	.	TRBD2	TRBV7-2	CASSLRGGNADAQYF	TGTGCCAGCAGCTTACGGGGGGGGAACGCTGATGCGCAGTATTTT
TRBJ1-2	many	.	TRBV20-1	CSAQGNYGYTF	TGCAGTGCTCAGGGGAACTATGGCTACACCTTC
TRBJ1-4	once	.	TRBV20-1	CSARTNGGSNEKLFF	TGCAGTGCTAGAACCAATGGGGGATCTAATGAAAAACTGTTTTTT
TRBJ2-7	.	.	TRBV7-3	CARRLAATSGYEQYF	TGCGCCAGAAGGTTAGCCGCCACGTCCGGCTACGAGCAGTACTTC
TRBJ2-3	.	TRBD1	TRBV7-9	CASSTQTGGRSPLQYF	TGTGCCAGCAGCACCCAGACAGGGGGACGTTCACCTCTCCAGTATTTT
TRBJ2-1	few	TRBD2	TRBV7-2	CASSQDISGGPYNEQLF	TGCGCCAGCAGCCAAGACATTAGCGGGGGCCCCTACAATGAGCAGCTCTTC
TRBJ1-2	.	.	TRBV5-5	CASSLHKLVYGYTF	TGTGCCAGCAGCTTACATAAACTCGTCTATGGCTACACCTTC
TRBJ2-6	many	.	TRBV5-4	CASSLARDGSGANVLTF	TGTGCCAGCAGCTTGGCCCGGGACGGCTCTGGGGCCAACGTCCTGACTTTC
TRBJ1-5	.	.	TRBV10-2	CASRRTASNQPQHF	TGCGCCAGCAGACGGACAGCTAGCAATCAGCCCCAGCATTTT
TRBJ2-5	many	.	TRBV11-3	CASSLDGRAQETQYF	TGTGCCAGCAGCTTAGACGGCAGGGCCCAAGAGACCCAGTACTTC
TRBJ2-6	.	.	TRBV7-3	CASSLASGVSVQTF	TGTGCCAGCAGCTTAGCCTCTGGGGTCAGCGTCCAGACTTTC
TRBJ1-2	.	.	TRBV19	CASRGQTNYSYTF	TGTGCCAGTAGAGGGCAGACTAACTACAGCTACACCTTC
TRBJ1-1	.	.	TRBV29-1	CSVVGSTAIMNTEAFF	TGCAGCGTTGTCGGGTCGACAGCAATTATGAACACTGAAGCTTTCTTT
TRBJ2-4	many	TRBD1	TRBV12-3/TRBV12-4	CASSSGQGRIQYF	TGTGCCAGCAGTTCCGGACAGGGGCGCATTCAGTACTTC
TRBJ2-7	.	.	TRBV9	CASSDGDIAAYNQYF	TGTGCCAGCAGCGACGGCGACATAGCTGCGTATAACCAGTACTTC
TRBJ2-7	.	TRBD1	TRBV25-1	CASAKPTGTYEQYF	TGTGCCAGTGCTAAACCGACAGGGACCTACGAGCAGTACTTC
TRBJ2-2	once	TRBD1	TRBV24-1	CATSEAGTGHTGELFF	TGTGCCACCAGTGAGGCCGGGACAGGGCACACCGGGGAGCTGTTTTTT
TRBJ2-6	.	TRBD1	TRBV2	CASSLEAGGPGANVLTF	TGCGCCAGCAGCTTGGAGGCAGGGGGCCCTGGGGCCAACGTCCTGACTTTC
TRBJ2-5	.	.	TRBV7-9	CASSPTPGLADYEYF	TGTGCCAGCAGCCCCACGCCGGGATTAGCAGACTACGAGTACTTC
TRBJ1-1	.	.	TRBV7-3	CASSLGGGTEALF	TGCGCCAGCAGCTTGGGTGGGGGCACTGAAGCTCTCTTT
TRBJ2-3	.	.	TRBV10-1	CASRRISKGDSTDTQYF	TGCGCCAGCAGACGGATCTCCAAGGGGGACAGCACAGATACGCAGTATTTT
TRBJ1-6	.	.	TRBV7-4	CATGPSPSPF	TGTGCCACCGGACCTTCACCCAGCCCCTTT